The rows below give T cell receptor beta chains drawn from one sample of a study of cytomegalovirus exposure and HLA in healthy donors. Measured with immunoSEQ multiplex PCR; TCRdb has only the in-frame clones, and not every one. In the table there are 180,000 or so clones, more than 70% of which are singletons. The specimen sequenced was PBMCs. The receptors shown here come from a girl between 5 and 17 years old in good health and CMV-seropositive. CDR3s include the opening cysteine and the closing phenylalanine or tryptophan. A D gene is named only where the DNA matches it firmly. The size field is filled for only some rows; it gives once, few, many or a size class.

>once|TRBV27|NA|TRBJ2-3
TGTGCCAGCAGTTCGACTAGGGCAGATACGCAGTATTTT
CASSSTRADTQYF
>NA|TRBV5-1|TRBD2|TRBJ2-3
TGCGCCAGCAGCGGAGCTAGCGGGGGGTTTTTGGATACGCAGTATTTT
CASSGASGGFLDTQYF
>NA|TRBV2|TRBD2|TRBJ2-1
TGTGCCAGCAGTGAACGCGTACTAGCGGGAGGGGGTGAGCAGTTCTTC
CASSERVLAGGGEQFF
>few|TRBV10-3|TRBD2|TRBJ2-3
TGTGCCATCAGTGGAGCCTCGCTCGGAGGAGCGGGGACTAGCACAGATACGCAGTATTTT
CAISGASLGGAGTSTDTQYF
>NA|TRBV7-9|NA|TRBJ2-7
TGTGCCAGCAGCTTTGGCAACGGGGAGCAGTACTTC
CASSFGNGEQYF
>few|TRBV7-2|NA|TRBJ1-1
TGTGCCAGCAGCTTAAATCTTCTCTTCGGACATCCGAACACTGAAGCTTTCTTT
CASSLNLLFGHPNTEAFF
>NA|TRBV6-5|TRBD1|TRBJ2-7
TGTGCCAGCAGTGGGACAGGGTCTGGCGCCTACGAGCAGTACTTC
CASSGTGSGAYEQYF
>NA|TRBV11-2|NA|TRBJ2-5
TGTGCCAGCAGCTCCGCAGGGTCAGAGACCCAGTACTTC
CASSSAGSETQYF
>NA|TRBV5-4|TRBD2|TRBJ2-1
TGTGCCAGCAGCTTGTCACTAGCGGGAAACAATGAGCAGTTCTTC
CASSLSLAGNNEQFF
>once|TRBV5-1|TRBD1|TRBJ2-3
TGCGCCAGCAGCTTGGGGGGACAGGGCGGCACAGATACGCAGTATTTT
CASSLGGQGGTDTQYF
>NA|TRBV6-5|NA|TRBJ2-5
TGTGCCAGCGCCAGGGGAGAGACCCAGTACTTC
CASARGETQYF
>NA|TRBV5-8|NA|TRBJ2-3
TGTGCCAGCAGCTTCCGGGGGACAGATACGCAGTATTTT
CASSFRGTDTQYF
>NA|TRBV6-5|NA|TRBJ1-4
TGTGCCAGCAGTTACGGGGGCTTTAGTGAAAAACTGTTTTTT
CASSYGGFSEKLFF
>few|TRBV30|TRBD1|TRBJ1-1
TGTGCCTGGAGAGGTGACAGGGGTCGAACTGAAGCTTTCTTT
CAWRGDRGRTEAFF
>few|TRBV28|NA|TRBJ1-5
TGTGCCAGCAGTTTGGGCGGACTAAGCAATCAGCCCCAGCATTTT
CASSLGGLSNQPQHF
>NA|TRBV11-2|TRBD2|TRBJ2-5
TGTGCCAGCAGCTTTAGCGGGAGGGCCGTATTAGAGACCCAGTACTTC
CASSFSGRAVLETQYF
>NA|TRBV6-5|TRBD2|TRBJ2-7
TGTGCCAGCAGTCGGACTAGCACATCCTACGAGCAGTACTTC
CASSRTSTSYEQYF
>NA|TRBV19|NA|TRBJ1-4
TGTGCCAGTAGTATAGAGGGCAGGGGAAATGAAAAACTGTTTTTT
CASSIEGRGNEKLFF
>NA|TRBV23-1|NA|TRBJ2-1
TGCGCCAGCGGGCCGGGACACCGGATCCATGAGCAGTTCTTC
CASGPGHRIHEQFF
>NA|TRBV30|NA|TRBJ2-1
TGTGCCTGGAGTCAGGGCAAATCTGATGAGCAGTTCTTC
CAWSQGKSDEQFF
>NA|TRBV9|NA|TRBJ2-5
TGTGCCAGCAGCGACCCGGGACTCGAGACCCAGTACTTC
CASSDPGLETQYF
>few|TRBV5-1|NA|TRBJ2-3
TGCGCCAGCAGCGTACTTTCGGGAGGCACAGATACGCAGTATTTT
CASSVLSGGTDTQYF
>NA|TRBV2|TRBD1|TRBJ2-2
TGTGCCAGCAGTGATTCAGGGGGAACCGGGGAGCTGTTTTTT
CASSDSGGTGELFF
>NA|TRBV2|NA|TRBJ1-2
TGTGCCAGCAATGCAGACGCCCCTATCGGAGGAGGCTACACCTTC
CASNADAPIGGGYTF
>once|TRBV7-9|TRBD2|TRBJ2-7
TGTGCCAGCAGCTTAGGACTAGCGGGAAACTACGAGCAGTACTTC
CASSLGLAGNYEQYF
>few|TRBV7-9|TRBD1|TRBJ1-1
TGTGCCAGCAGCTTAGTAGGGGGCCGGAACACTGAAGCTTTCTTT
CASSLVGGRNTEAFF
>NA|TRBV28|TRBD1|TRBJ1-5
TGTGCCAGCAGCCACAGGGGCGGGGGGTATAGCAATCAGCCCCAGCATTTT
CASSHRGGGYSNQPQHF
>NA|TRBV5-4|TRBD2|TRBJ2-3
TGTGCCAGTCGAAGCGGGAGGGATCGCACAGATACGCAGTATTTT
CASRSGRDRTDTQYF
>NA|TRBV7-9|TRBD2|TRBJ2-1
TGTGCCAGCAGCTTAACGGGCGGGGGTCTTTTTGAGCAGTTCTTC
CASSLTGGGLFEQFF
>NA|TRBV5-4|NA|TRBJ1-1
TGTGCCAGCAGCTTGGCCCACAGGGACACTGAAGCTTTCTTT
CASSLAHRDTEAFF
>NA|TRBV16|TRBD1|TRBJ2-7
TGTGCCAGCAGCCCGTGGGACAGGGGCGAGCAGTACTTC
CASSPWDRGEQYF
>NA|TRBV5-4|NA|TRBJ1-1
TGTGCCAGCAGCTCGGGCCCGGGGGACACTGAAGCTTTCTTT
CASSSGPGDTEAFF
>NA|TRBV25-1|TRBD2|TRBJ2-3
TGTGCCAGCAGTGAACCTAGCGGGAGGCACACAGATACGCAGTATTTT
CASSEPSGRHTDTQYF
>NA|TRBV27|NA|TRBJ2-1
TGTGCCAGCAGCATCCGCGGGACCTACAATGAGCAGTTCTTC
CASSIRGTYNEQFF
>NA|TRBV2|NA|TRBJ1-1
TGTGCCAGCAAAGTCAGGGCTGAAGCTTTCTTT
CASKVRAEAFF